The sequence of this T cell receptor (beta chain) was determined in a study of T-cell reconstitution after alpha-beta-depleted transplantation in children. Study results and limitations: Several hundred expanded graft clones reportedly were the source of alpha-beta T cells about two months after transplant.

From germline, CDR1 is SGHVS and CDR2 FQNEAQ. The CDR3 is made up of 17 amino acids. The V and J ends lost 7 bases and 1 base respectively, with 17 bases between them. Using unique molecular identifiers, the investigators prepared the TCRbeta library. TCRdb re-analysed the PCR reads in MiXCR, keeping a single row per CDR3 protein. The repertoire holds 98,000 or so distinct CDR3 sequences, with about a quarter as singletons. This clonotype has more than one count but fewer than ten. Its specificity is not known. The origin of this receptor is a boy younger than 10 with acute lymphoblastic leukemia, due to receive a stem cell transplant. This sample comprised PBMCs, obtained before TCRalphabeta/CD19-depleted stem cell transplant. The chain links TRBV7-8 to TRBJ2-6; either TRBD1 or TRBD2 may fit D (5 bases each). The DNA of the CDR3 is TGTGCCAGCACCGCGGGCAGGGTTTGGTCTGGGGCCAACGTCCTGACTTTC. It is translated as CASTAGRVWSGANVLTF.